The 19 T cell receptor beta chains below all came from one sample that was sequenced in a study of spatial heterogeneity in lung cancer. Time point described: sample taken at primary tumor resection. Material for sequencing was whole RNA from tumor, nontumor lung or frozen PBMC, left unsorted. One entry per CDR3 protein, called by TCRdb with MiXCR from the 5' RACE reads. The sample records 30,000 to 50,000 distinct CDR3 sequences, about 5.8% being singletons. Here the sequenced sample was PBMCs, taken at surgery. The receptors originated from a male donor with early-stage non-small cell lung cancer.

This clonotype was detected many times. V is TRBV12-3 or TRBV12-4 and J is TRBJ1-2; weak D call: TRBD1 (6 bases). The V end lost 4 bases, the J end lost 6 bases, and 15 bases lay between the germline ends. The CDR3 is 14 amino acids. Here the CDR3 DNA reads TGTGCCAGCAGTTATGGTTACAGGGCTGATGGCTACACCTTC. Translating gives CASSYGYRADGYTF.

The chain couples TRBV5-1 to TRBJ2-3, with no clear D. Trimming removed 4 bases from V and 3 bases from J, with 21 bases in between. There are 17 residues in the CDR3. Germline CDR1 and CDR2: SGHRS and YFSETQ. CDR3 sequence: CASSPPIGPVTTDTQYF. CDR3 sequence (DNA): TGCGCCAGCAGCCCCCCGATTGGGCCGGTCACAACAGATACGCAGTATTTT.

This clonotype was recorded many times. V usage is TRBV6-5 and J usage is TRBJ1-2; TRBD1 matches at 9 bases. CDR3 size: 16 residues. The germline gives CDR1 MNHEY, CDR2 SVGAGI. The trim removed 6 bases at V and 7 bases at J, leaving 15 bases unmatched. This CDR3 is CASRTRAGQGNIGYTF. DNA of the CDR3: TGTGCCAGCAGGACTAGGGCTGGACAGGGGAACATTGGCTACACCTTC.

The rearrangement links TRBV20-1 to TRBJ1-5; possible D gene TRBD1, 5 bases. V was pared by 4 bases and J by 2 bases, with 12 bases between. This CDR3 is built from 14 residues. The germline CDR1 and CDR2 sequences are DFQATT and SNEGSKA (reference sequence). The CDR3 DNA sequence: TGCAGTGCTACCAGCCAGGGCCGCAATCAGCCCCAGCATTTT. This codes for CSATSQGRNQPQHF.

The chain links TRBV3-1 to TRBJ1-3, with TRBD1 as a possible D gene (6 bases). CDR1 and CDR2 from the germline V gene are LGHDT and YNNKEL (reference sequence). CDR3 length: 14 residues. The V end was cut by 7 bases, the J end by 0 bases, with 10 bases between. CDR3 in amino acids: CASKRGGSGNTIYF. DNA of the CDR3: TGTGCCAGCAAACGAGGGGGCTCTGGAAACACCATATATTTT.

This clonotype came up a few times. This chain connects TRBV28 to TRBJ2-4, with D unresolved. The length of the CDR3 is 14 residues. Per the germline V gene, CDR1 is MDHEN and CDR2 is SYDVKM. The V end was cut by 6 bases, the J end by 2 bases, with 11 bases between. CDR3 sequence: CASSLLRTKNIQYF. CDR3 DNA: TGTGCCAGCAGCCTTTTGCGGACCAAAAACATTCAGTACTTC.

This clonotype was picked up many times. DNA of the CDR3: TGTGCCAGCAGTTACTCCAGACAGGGTACAAGCACCGGGGAGCTGTTTTTT. Its translation: CASSYSRQGTSTGELFF. The chain links TRBV6-2 or TRBV6-3 to TRBJ2-2, with 7 nucleotides matching TRBD1. V was clipped by 0 bases and J by 4 bases; unmatched bases: 8. Germline loops: CDR1 MNHEY, CDR2 SVGEGT. CDR3 length: 17 residues.

Note on this clonotype: The CDR3 end shows no conserved phenylalanine or tryptophan, and so a read error is likely. The DNA is left out, because the CDR3 cannot be placed on it with certainty; the CDR3 is given as TCRdb lists it. The J gene is TRBJ2-5, the V gene TRBV7-2; TRBD1 is taken as the D call from the table, unchecked against the DNA. The CDR3 is 12 residues long, ends included. Germline values: CDR1 SGHTA, CDR2 FQGNSA. CDR3 protein: CERREKGEKKEV.

This clonotype was counted many times. V gene TRBV6-5 combines with J gene TRBJ2-3; possibly TRBD1 for D (7 bases). This CDR3 region has 16 residues. The V and J ends lost 6 bases and 5 bases respectively, with 21 bases between them. CDR1 and CDR2 from the germline V gene are MNHEY and SVGAGI. CDR3 in DNA: TGTGCCAGCAGCTCCCGAGGGGCAGGGGGGCGAGATACGCAGTATTTT. The encoded protein is CASSSRGAGGRDTQYF.

This clonotype has just a few counts. V and J are TRBV5-4 and TRBJ1-4; perhaps TRBD1 as D (5 bases). The CDR3 totals 15 residues. The germline CDR1 and CDR2 sequences are SGHNT and YYREEE (reference sequence). The V end lost 3 bases, the J end lost 2 bases, and 11 bases lay between the germline ends. The DNA for the CDR3 is TGTGCCAGCAGCTCGCCCGGGGGGACTAATGAAAAACTGTTTTTT. The encoded protein is CASSSPGGTNEKLFF.

In this sample, this clonotype turned up many times. This chain connects TRBV7-9 to TRBJ2-7, with no clear D. The CDR3 is 12 residues long. Trimming left V 1 base short and J 5 bases short, with 6 bases between. Germline values: CDR1 SEHNR, CDR2 FQNEAQ (reference sequence). The CDR3 spells CASSLGPNEQYF. In DNA form, the CDR3 reads TGTGCCAGCAGCTTAGGTCCGAACGAGCAGTACTTC. Variable domain in full (rest from reference TRBV7-9 and TRBJ2-7): DTGVSQNPRHKITKRGQNVTFRCDPISEHNRLYWYRQTLGQGPEFLTYFQNEAQLEKSRLLSDRFSAERPKGSFSTLEIQRTEQGDSAMYLCASSLGPNEQYFGPGTRLTVT.

This clonotype has at least ten counts. CDR3 region: CSASAVVNTEAFF. In DNA, the CDR3 is TGCAGTGCTAGCGCCGTAGTTAACACTGAAGCTTTCTTT. The chain joins TRBV20-1 to TRBJ1-1; D is uncertain. In germline, CDR1 is DFQATT, CDR2 SNEGSKA (reference sequence). The ends were cut back, 3 bases at V and 2 bases at J, with 10 bases in the middle. This CDR3 is built from 13 residues.

This clonotype was seen ten or more times. The chain couples TRBV12-3 or TRBV12-4 to TRBJ1-6, with a possible D match to TRBD1 (6 bases). This CDR3 has 12 amino acids. V lost 6 bases, J lost 9 bases, and 9 bases lay in between. CDR3 in DNA: TGTGCCAGCAGGGCAGGGGTTTCACCCCTCCACTTT. Translated, it gives CASRAGVSPLHF.

Comments on this clonotype: A much larger clone differs by one base, so this may be a read error. The gene calls are TRBV7-2 and TRBJ1-2; no definite D call. The CDR3 runs 14 residues. V lost 0 bases to trimming and J lost 2 bases, with 7 bases between them. CDR1 is SGHTA and CDR2 is FQGNSA in the germline V gene. The CDR3 here is CASSLARINYGYTF. The CDR3 DNA reads TGTGCCAGCAGCTTAGCGCGGATAAACTATGGCTACACCTTC. Variable domain in full (rest from reference TRBV7-2 and TRBJ1-2): GAGVSQSPSNKVTEKGKDVELRCDPISGHTALYWYRQSLGQGLEFLIYFQGNSAPDKSGLPSDRFSAERTGGSVSTLTIQRTQQEDSAVYLCASSLARINYGYTFGSGTRLTVV.

Many counts were recorded for this clonotype. The chain combines TRBV20-1 with TRBJ2-3, with 8 nucleotides matching TRBD2. Unmatched junction bases numbered 13, after V lost 0 bases and J lost 2 bases. Germline values: CDR1 DFQATT, CDR2 SNEGSKA (reference sequence). The CDR3 extends over 18 amino acids. The CDR3 coding sequence is TGCAGTGCTAGAGATTTGCGGGGGGCCGGATATCCCACAGATACGCAGTATTTT. It is translated as CSARDLRGAGYPTDTQYF.

This clonotype was counted only a few times. J is TRBJ2-1 and V is TRBV4-1; D is ambiguous. V was cut by 0 bases and J by 0 bases, with 9 bases left in between. From germline, CDR1 is MGHRA and CDR2 YSYEKL. The CDR3 has 16 residues. CDR3 in DNA: TGCGCCAGCAGCCAAGATTTGTGGGACTCCTACAATGAGCAGTTCTTC. Its protein is CASSQDLWDSYNEQFF.

This clonotype was detected many times. This chain joins TRBV12-3 or TRBV12-4 and TRBJ2-5; D is perhaps TRBD1 (5 bases). The CDR3 runs 15 residues. V lost 3 bases and J 1 base, leaving 12 bases between the germline ends. The DNA of the CDR3 is TGTGCCAGCAGTTTGAGGAGAGACAGCCAAGAGACCCAGTACTTC. This codes for CASSLRRDSQETQYF.

This clonotype was seen a handful of times. V usage is TRBV7-8 and J usage is TRBJ2-3; 8 bases map to TRBD2. Trimming took 11 bases from V and 2 from J; bases not matched to a gene: 12. The CDR3 consists of 15 residues. Germline V gene sequence: CDR1 SGHVS, CDR2 FQNEAQ. The CDR3 loop is CAGTSIAGPTDTQYF. The CDR3 bases are TGTGCCGGAACCTCGATAGCGGGGCCCACAGATACGCAGTATTTT.

This clonotype was detected ten times or more. The chain links TRBV25-1 to TRBJ1-3; D remains ambiguous. V gave up 1 base and J gave up 4 bases, with 8 bases separating them. The germline gives CDR1 MGHDK, CDR2 SYGVNS. The CDR3 consists of 14 residues. As DNA, the CDR3 is TGTGCCAGCAGTGAATGGGTCGGGGGAAACACCATATATTTT. This encodes CASSEWVGGNTIYF.